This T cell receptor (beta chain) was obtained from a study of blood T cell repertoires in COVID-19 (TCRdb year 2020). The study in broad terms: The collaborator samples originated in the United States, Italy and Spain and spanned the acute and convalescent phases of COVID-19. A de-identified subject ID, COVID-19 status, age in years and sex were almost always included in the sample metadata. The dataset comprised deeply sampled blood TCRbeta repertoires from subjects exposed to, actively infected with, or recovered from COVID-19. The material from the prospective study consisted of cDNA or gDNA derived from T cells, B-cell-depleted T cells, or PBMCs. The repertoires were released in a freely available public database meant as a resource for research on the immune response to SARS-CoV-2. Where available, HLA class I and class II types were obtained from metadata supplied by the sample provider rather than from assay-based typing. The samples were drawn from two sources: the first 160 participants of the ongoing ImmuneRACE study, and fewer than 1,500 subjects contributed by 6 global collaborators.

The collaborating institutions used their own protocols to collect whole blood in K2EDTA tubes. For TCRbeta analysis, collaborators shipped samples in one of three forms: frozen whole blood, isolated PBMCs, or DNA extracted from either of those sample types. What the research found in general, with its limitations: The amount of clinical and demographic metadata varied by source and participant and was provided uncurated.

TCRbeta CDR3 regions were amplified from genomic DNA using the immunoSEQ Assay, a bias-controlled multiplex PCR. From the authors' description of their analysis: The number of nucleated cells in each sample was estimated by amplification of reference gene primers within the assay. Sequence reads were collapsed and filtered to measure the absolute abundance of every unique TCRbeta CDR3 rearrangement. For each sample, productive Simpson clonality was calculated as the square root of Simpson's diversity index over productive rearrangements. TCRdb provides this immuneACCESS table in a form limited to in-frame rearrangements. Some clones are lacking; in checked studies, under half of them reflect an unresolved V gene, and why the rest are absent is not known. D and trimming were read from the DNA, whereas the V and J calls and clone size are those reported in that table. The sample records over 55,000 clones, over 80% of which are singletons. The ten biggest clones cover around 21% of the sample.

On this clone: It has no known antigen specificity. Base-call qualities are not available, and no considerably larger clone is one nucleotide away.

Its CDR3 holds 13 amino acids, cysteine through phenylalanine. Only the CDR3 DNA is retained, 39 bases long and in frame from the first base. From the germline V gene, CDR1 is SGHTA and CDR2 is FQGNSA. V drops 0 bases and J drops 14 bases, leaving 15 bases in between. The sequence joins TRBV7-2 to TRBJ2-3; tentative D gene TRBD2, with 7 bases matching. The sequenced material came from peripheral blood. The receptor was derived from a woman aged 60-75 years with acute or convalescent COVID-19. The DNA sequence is TGTGCCAGCAGCTTAGCGGGGGGGGCCCGTAGGTATTTT. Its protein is CASSLAGGARRYF.